This T cell receptor (beta chain) was sequenced for a study of T-cell memory formation after mild COVID-19. General study points: The finding that pre-infection memory included some responding clones suggested that cross-reactive memory joined. Later expanders leaned CD4+, whereas day 15 to 85 contracting clones were balanced CD4/CD8. Contracting CD4+ clones were located mainly in CM and EM, and CD8+ clones in EMRA.

cDNA libraries for TCR alpha and TCR beta, carrying sample barcodes and UMIs, came from 5'RACE with constant-segment primers. TCRdb reprocessed the 5' RACE reads with MiXCR, giving one entry per CDR3 protein. The sample shows fewer than 300,000 distinct CDR3 sequences, 16% of them seen only once. CDR3 length equals 14 residues. V was shortened by 3 bases and J by 6 bases, with 14 bases between the two germline ends. The germline V gene has CDR1 MGHRA and CDR2 YSYEKL. This clonotype was detected a few times. The antigen is unknown. The V and J genes are TRBV4-1 and TRBJ2-5; D gene uncertain. This receptor was identified in a man between 18 and 35 years old who had mild COVID-19 (a few samples of this study predate the infection). Cell type and time point are not known. Sequencing was performed on PBMCs or a T cell subset sorted from them (not recorded which). CDR3 DNA sequence: TGCGCCAGCAGCCACCCCCCGCCTAGTCAGACCCAGTACTTC. Its translation: CASSHPPPSQTQYF.